The source of this T cell receptor (beta chain) is a study of blood T cell repertoires in COVID-19. Germline V gene data show CDR1 as LNHDA and CDR2 as SQIVND (reference sequence). The CDR3 has 13 amino acids. Trimming took 3 bases from V and 2 from J, leaving 7 bases between them. As originally analysed: Amplification from reference gene primers served as the basis for estimated nucleated cell counts. Here immunoSEQ multiplex PCR was the method, and the copy in TCRdb shows in-frame clones only, minus some. That table gives V, J and clone size, and the DNA gave D and trimming. This repertoire shows under 250,000 clones, 87% found once; its top ten account for roughly 3%.

The clonotype comes from a man aged 18 to 35 with active or convalescent COVID-19. Sequenced sample: peripheral blood. The V call is TRBV19, the J call TRBJ1-2; no reliable D call. The CDR3 DNA follows: TGTGCCAGTAGTATCACAGAAAACTATGGCTACACCTTC. Residues: CASSITENYGYTF. Drawing the rest from reference TRBV19 and TRBJ1-2, the complete variable domain is DGGITQSPKYLFRKEGQNVTLSCEQNLNHDAMYWYRQDPGQGLRLIYYSQIVNDFQKGDIAEGYSVSREKKESFPLTVTSAQKNPTAFYLCASSITENYGYTFGSGTRLTVV.